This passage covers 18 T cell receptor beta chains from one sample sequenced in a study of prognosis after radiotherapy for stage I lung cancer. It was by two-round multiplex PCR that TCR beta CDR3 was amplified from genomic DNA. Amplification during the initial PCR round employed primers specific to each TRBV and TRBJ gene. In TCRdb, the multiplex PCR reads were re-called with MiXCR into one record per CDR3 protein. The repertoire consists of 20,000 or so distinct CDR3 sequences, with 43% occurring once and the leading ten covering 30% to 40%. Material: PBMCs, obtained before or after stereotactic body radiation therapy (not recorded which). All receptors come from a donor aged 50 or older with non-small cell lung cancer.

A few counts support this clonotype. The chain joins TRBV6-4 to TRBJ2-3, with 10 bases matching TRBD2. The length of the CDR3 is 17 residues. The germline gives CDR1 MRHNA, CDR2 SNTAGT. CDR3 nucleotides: TGTGTCCCCTCGTGGCTAGCGGGAGAGGGAGGCACAGATACGCAGTATTTT. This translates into CVPSWLAGEGGTDTQYF.

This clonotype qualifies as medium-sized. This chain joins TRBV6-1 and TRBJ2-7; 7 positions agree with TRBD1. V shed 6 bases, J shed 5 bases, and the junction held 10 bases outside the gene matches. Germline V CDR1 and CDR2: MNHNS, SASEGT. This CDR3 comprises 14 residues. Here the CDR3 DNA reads TGTGCCAGCAGCCGGACAGGCACCCAAAACGAGCAGTACTTC. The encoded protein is CASSRTGTQNEQYF.

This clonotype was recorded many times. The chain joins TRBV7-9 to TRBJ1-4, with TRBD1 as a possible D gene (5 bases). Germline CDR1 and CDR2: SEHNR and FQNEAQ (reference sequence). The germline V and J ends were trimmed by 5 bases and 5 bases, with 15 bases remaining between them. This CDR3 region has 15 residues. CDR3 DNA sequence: TGTGCCAGCAGCCAGGCGGGGGGAGGGAATGAAAAACTGTTTTTT. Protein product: CASSQAGGGNEKLFF.

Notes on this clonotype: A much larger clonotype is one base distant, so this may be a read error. Here the CDR3 DNA reads TGTGCCAGCAGCCCTCAGGCGGGTTCCAGGTCCCAGTACTTC. This codes for CASSPQAGSRSQYF. The genes are TRBV5-5 and TRBJ2-5; TRBD2 might be the D (5 bases). V was pared by 4 bases and J by 9 bases, with 19 bases between. The CDR3 contains 14 residues. Germline V gives CDR1 SGHKS, CDR2 YYEKEE (reference sequence).

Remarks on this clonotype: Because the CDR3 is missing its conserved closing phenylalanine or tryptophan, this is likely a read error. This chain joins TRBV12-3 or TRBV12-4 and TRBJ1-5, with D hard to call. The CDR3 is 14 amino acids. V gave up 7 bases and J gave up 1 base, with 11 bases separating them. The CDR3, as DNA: TGTGCCAGCATCCGACTGGAAAGCAATCAGCCCCAGCATCTT. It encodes CASIRLESNQPQHL.

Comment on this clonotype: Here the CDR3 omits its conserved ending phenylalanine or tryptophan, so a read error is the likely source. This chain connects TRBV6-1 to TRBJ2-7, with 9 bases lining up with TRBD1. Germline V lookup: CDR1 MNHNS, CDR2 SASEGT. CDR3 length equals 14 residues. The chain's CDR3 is CASTKDRGSCEQYS. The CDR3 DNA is TGTGCCAGCACCAAGGACAGGGGATCCTGCGAGCAGTACTCC.

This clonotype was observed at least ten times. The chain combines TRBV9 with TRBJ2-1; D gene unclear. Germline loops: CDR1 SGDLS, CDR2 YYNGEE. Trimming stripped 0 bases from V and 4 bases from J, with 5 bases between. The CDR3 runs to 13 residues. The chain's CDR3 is CASSVGIYNEQFF. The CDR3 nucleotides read TGTGCCAGCAGCGTAGGCATTTACAATGAGCAGTTCTTC.

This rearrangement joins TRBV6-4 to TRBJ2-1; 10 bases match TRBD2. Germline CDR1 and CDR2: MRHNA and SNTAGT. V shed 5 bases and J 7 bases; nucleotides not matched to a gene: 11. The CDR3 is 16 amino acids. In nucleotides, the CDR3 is TGTGCCAGCAGTCCCCTAGCGGGAGTCCCTGTAAATGAGCAGTTCTTC. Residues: CASSPLAGVPVNEQFF.

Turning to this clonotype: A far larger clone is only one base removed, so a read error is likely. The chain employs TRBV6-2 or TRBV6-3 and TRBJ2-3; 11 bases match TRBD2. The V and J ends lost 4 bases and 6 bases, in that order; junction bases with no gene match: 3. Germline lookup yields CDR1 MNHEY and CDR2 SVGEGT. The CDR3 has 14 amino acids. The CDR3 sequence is CASSLAGGPDTQYF. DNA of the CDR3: TGTGCCAGCAGTTTAGCGGGGGGGCCGGATACGCAGTATTTT.

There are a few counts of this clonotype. The CDR3 is CASSQGLAGVETQYF. The DNA of the CDR3 is TGTGCCAGCAGCCAGGGACTAGCGGGAGTAGAGACCCAGTACTTC. V is TRBV5-4 and J is TRBJ2-5; TRBD2 aligns across 14 bases. V shed 4 bases and J 4 bases; nucleotides not matched to a gene: 3. Germline CDR1 SGHNT, CDR2 YYREEE (reference sequence). The CDR3 length is 15 residues. The full variable domain, completed using reference TRBV5-4 and TRBJ2-5, is ETGVTQSPTHLIKTRGQQVTLRCSSQSGHNTVSWYQQALGQGPQFIFQYYREEENGRGNFPPRFSGLQFPNYSSELNVNALELDDSALYLCASSQGLAGVETQYFGPGTRLLVL.

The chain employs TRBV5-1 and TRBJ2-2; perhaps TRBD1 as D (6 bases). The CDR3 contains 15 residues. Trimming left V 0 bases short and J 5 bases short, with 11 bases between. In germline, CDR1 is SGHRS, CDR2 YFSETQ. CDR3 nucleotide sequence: TGCGCCAGCAGCTTGGCGGGGACAAGTACCGGGGAGCTGTTTTTT. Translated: CASSLAGTSTGELFF.

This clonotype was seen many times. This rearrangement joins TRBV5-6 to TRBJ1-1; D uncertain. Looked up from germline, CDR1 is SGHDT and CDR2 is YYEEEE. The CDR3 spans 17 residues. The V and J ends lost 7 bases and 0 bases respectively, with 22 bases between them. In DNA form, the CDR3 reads TGTGCCAGCGCCCTTGGTCGGCAGAGAAGTATGAACACTGAAGCTTTCTTT. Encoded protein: CASALGRQRSMNTEAFF.

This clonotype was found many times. CDR3 protein: CASSITGTRETQYF. Written as DNA, the CDR3 is TGTGCCAGCAGCATCACCGGGACTCGAGAGACCCAGTACTTC. The chain carries TRBV7-6 and TRBJ2-5; perhaps TRBD2 as D (6 bases). CDR3 length equals 14 residues. The V gene lost 5 bases and the J gene lost 4 bases, with 14 bases spanning the gap. Germline loops: CDR1 SGHVS, CDR2 FNYEAQ.

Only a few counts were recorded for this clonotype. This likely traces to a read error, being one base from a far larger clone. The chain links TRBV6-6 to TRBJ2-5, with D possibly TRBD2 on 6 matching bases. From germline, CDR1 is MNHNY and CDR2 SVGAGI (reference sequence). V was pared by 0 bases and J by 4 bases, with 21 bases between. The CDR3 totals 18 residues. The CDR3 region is CASSYSWASDYGRETQYF. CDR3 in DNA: TGTGCCAGCAGTTACTCGTGGGCTAGCGACTACGGGCGAGAGACCCAGTACTTC.

The CDR3 region is CSASKTITDTQYF. The CDR3 DNA sequence: TGCAGTGCTAGTAAGACTATCACAGATACGCAGTATTTT. V gene TRBV20-1 combines with J gene TRBJ2-3; weak D call: TRBD2 (5 bases). Germline loops: CDR1 DFQATT, CDR2 SNEGSKA (reference sequence). The CDR3 totals 13 residues. Deletions cut 3 bases from V and 2 bases from J, with 9 bases between.

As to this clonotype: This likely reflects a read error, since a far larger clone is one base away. The CDR3 sequence: CASSYSPRSYDQFF. CDR3 nucleotides: TGTGCCAGCAGTTACTCGCCCCGGTCGTATGATCAGTTCTTC. The V and J genes are TRBV6-6 and TRBJ2-1; D not certain. CDR1 is MNHNY and CDR2 is SVGAGI in the germline V gene (reference sequence). The CDR3 covers 14 residues.

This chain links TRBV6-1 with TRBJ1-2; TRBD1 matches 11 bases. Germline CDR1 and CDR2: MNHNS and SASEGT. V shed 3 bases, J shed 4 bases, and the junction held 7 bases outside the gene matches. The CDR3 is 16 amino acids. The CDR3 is CASSDAPDRGLYGYTF. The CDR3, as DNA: TGTGCCAGCAGTGACGCGCCGGACAGGGGGCTCTATGGCTACACCTTC.

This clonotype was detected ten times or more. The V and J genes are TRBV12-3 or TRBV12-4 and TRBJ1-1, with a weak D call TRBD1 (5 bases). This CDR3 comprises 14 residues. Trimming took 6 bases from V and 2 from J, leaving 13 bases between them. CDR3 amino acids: CASRKDRANTEAFF. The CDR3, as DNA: TGTGCCAGCAGAAAAGACAGAGCCAACACTGAAGCTTTCTTT.